A single sample is the source of the 2 T cell receptor beta chains below, sequenced in a study of cytomegalovirus exposure and HLA in healthy donors. PCR primers comprised 60 Vbeta and 13 Jbeta primers. Clones were sequenced by immunoSEQ multiplex PCR, and TCRdb holds only the in-frame ones, with some missing. The table has 130,000 or so clones, 65% to 80% seen once. The source material was PBMCs. Source of these receptors: a woman aged 18-29 years in good health and CMV-seronegative.

This chain links TRBV14 with TRBJ2-3; D unclear. Trimming stripped 4 bases from V and 5 bases from J, with 19 bases between. Germline CDR1 is SGHDN and CDR2 is FVKESK. The CDR3 spans 16 residues. The CDR3 is CASSPAPSQGGDTQYF. CDR3 bases: TGTGCCAGCAGCCCCGCCCCATCGCAAGGCGGAGATACGCAGTATTTT.

The V and J genes are TRBV9 and TRBJ2-1; 13 nucleotides agree with TRBD2. Germline V gene lookup returns CDR1 SGDLS and CDR2 YYNGEE. This CDR3 comprises 16 residues. Unmatched junction bases numbered 4, after V lost 0 bases and J lost 7 bases. The CDR3 sequence: CASSVAGLAGVNEQFF. The CDR3 nucleotides are TGTGCCAGCAGCGTAGCTGGACTAGCGGGAGTTAATGAGCAGTTCTTC.